In this sample, the clone carrying this TCR beta chain turned up a few times. The CDR3 loop spans 18 amino acids. With V trimmed by 3 bases and J by 7 bases, 16 bases remained unmatched. Looked up from germline, CDR1 is SGHRS and CDR2 is YFSETQ. These data are taken from a study of glioma-infiltrating T cells after dendritic cell vaccination. Profiling relied on immunoSEQ multiplex PCR, and the TCRdb table lists in-frame clones only, not all of them. The sample yields roughly 51,000 clones, approximately 83% seen once. Sequencing was performed on blood, taken before dendritic cell vaccination. V and J are TRBV5-1 and TRBJ2-1, with 10 positions matching TRBD2. This receptor was obtained from a human donor with glioblastoma. The CDR3 coding sequence is TGCGCCAGCAGCTACTGGCGAGGAGCGGGAGGGCCTAAGAATGAGCAGTTCTTC. As protein: CASSYWRGAGGPKNEQFF.